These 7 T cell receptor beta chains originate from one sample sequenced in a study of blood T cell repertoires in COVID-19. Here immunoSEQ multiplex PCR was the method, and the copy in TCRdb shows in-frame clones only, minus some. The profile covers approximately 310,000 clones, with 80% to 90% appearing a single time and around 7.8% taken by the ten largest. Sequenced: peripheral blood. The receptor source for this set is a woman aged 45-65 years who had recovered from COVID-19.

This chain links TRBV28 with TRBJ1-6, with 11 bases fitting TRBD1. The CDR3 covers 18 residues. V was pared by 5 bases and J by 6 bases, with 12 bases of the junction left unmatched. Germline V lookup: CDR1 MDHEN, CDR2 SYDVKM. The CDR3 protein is CASSRDRGLRAGNSPLHF. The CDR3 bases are TGTGCCAGCAGTCGGGACAGGGGGTTAAGAGCGGGTAATTCACCCCTCCACTTT.

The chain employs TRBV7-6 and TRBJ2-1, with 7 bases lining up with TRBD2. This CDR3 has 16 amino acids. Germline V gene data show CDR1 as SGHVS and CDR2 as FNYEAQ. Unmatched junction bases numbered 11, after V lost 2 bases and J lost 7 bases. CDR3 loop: CASSLRAGVKGNEQFF. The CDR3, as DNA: TGTGCCAGCAGCTTACGGGCGGGAGTAAAAGGAAATGAGCAGTTCTTC.

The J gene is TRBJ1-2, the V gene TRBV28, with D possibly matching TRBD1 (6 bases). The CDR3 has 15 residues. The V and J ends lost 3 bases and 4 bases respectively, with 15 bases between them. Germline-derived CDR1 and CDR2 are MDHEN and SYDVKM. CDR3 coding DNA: TGTGCCAGCAGTTTTTTGACAGGTGCCCCCTATGGCTACACCTTC. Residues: CASSFLTGAPYGYTF.

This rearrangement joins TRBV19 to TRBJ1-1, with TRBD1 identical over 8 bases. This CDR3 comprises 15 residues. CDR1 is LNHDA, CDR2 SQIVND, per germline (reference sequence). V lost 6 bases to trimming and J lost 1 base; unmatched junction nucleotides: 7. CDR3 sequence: CASSRGQGGNTEAFF. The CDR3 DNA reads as TGTGCCAGTAGCCGCGGACAGGGAGGGAACACTGAAGCTTTCTTT.

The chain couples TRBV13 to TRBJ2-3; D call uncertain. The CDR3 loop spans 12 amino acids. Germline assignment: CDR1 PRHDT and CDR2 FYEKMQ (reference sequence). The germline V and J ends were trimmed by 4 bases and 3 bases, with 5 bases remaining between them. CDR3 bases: TGTGCCAGCAGCTCCCTGACAGATACGCAGTATTTT. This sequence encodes CASSSLTDTQYF.

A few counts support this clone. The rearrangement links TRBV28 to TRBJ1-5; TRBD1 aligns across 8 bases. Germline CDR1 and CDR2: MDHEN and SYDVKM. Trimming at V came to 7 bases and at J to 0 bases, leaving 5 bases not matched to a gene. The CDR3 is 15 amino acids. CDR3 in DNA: TGTGCCAGCATGGGGACAGGCCGTAGCAATCAGCCCCAGCATTTT. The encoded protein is CASMGTGRSNQPQHF.

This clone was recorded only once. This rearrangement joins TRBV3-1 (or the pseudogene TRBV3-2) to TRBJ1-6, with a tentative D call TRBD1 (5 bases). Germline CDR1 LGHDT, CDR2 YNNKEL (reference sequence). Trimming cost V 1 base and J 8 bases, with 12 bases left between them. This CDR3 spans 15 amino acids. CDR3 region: CASSQVSTGDSPLHF. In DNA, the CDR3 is TGTGCCAGCAGCCAAGTGTCTACGGGGGATTCACCCCTCCACTTT.